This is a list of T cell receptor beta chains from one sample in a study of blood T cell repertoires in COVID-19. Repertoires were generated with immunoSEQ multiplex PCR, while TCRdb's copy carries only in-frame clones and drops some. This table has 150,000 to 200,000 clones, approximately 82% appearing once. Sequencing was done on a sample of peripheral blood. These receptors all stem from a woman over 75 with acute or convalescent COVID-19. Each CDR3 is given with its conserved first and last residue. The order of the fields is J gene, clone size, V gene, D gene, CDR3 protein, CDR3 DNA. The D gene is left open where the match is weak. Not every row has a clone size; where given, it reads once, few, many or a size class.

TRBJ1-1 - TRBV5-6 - CASSPPSGFTEAFF TGTGCCAGCAGCCCCCCATCCGGGTTCACTGAAGCTTTCTTT
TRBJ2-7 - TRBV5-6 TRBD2 CASSFRLAGVYEQYF TGTGCCAGCAGCTTTAGGCTAGCGGGAGTCTACGAGCAGTACTTC
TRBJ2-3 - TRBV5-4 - CASNRGSSTDTQYF TGTGCCAGCAACCGGGGTTCTAGCACAGATACGCAGTATTTT
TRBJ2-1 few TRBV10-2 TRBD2 CASSPASGEAEQFF TGCGCCAGCAGTCCGGCTAGCGGGGAGGCTGAGCAGTTCTTC
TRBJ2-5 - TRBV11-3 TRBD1 CASSSLGQGARETQYF TGTGCCAGCAGCTCTCTCGGACAGGGGGCTCGTGAGACCCAGTACTTC
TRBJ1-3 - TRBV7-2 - CASSPQRTGNTIYF TGTGCCAGCAGCCCTCAGCGTACTGGAAACACCATATATTTT
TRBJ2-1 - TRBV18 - CASSPGLMDEQFF TGTGCCAGCTCGCCCGGACTGATGGATGAGCAGTTCTTC
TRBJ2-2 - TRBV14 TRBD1 CASSQVLPGGTGELFF TGTGCCAGCAGCCAAGTCTTGCCAGGGGGCACCGGGGAGCTGTTTTTT
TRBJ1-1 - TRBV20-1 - CSARVAHGAFF TGCAGTGCTAGAGTAGCCCATGGGGCTTTCTTT
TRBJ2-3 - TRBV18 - CASSSEAGGGTDTQYF TGTGCCAGCTCATCCGAAGCGGGTGGAGGTACAGATACGCAGTATTTT
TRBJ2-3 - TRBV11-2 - CASRSMSGGGADTQYF TGTGCCAGCAGGTCAATGAGCGGAGGGGGGGCAGATACGCAGTATTTT
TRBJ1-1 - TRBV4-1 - CASSQSPGAGRATEAFF TGCGCCAGCAGCCAATCTCCTGGGGCAGGCCGGGCCACTGAAGCTTTCTTT
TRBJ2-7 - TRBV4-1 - CASSQAPGLSSYEQYF TGCGCCAGCAGCCAAGCCCCGGGACTCAGCTCCTACGAGCAGTACTTC
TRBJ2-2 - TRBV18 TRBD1 CASSKDRAAGELFF TGTGCCAGCTCAAAGGACAGGGCCGCCGGGGAGCTGTTTTTT
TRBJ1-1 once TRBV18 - CASSPGGTNTEAFF TGTGCCAGCTCACCAGGGGGGACGAACACTGAAGCTTTCTTT
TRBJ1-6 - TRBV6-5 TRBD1 CASSYSTGLYNSPLHF TGTGCCAGCAGTTACTCGACAGGGCTCTATAATTCACCCCTCCACTTT
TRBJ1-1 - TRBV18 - CASSPQHPWSTEAFF TGTGCCAGCTCACCACAACACCCCTGGAGCACTGAAGCTTTCTTT
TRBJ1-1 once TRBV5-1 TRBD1 CASSLDMGQMNTEAFF TGCGCCAGCAGCTTGGATATGGGACAGATGAACACTGAAGCTTTCTTT
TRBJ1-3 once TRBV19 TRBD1 CASRPRGLTDTIYF TGTGCCAGTAGACCCAGGGGGCTGACGGACACCATATATTTT
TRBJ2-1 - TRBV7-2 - CASSLFRDYNEQFF TGTGCCAGCAGCCTATTCCGGGATTACAATGAGCAGTTCTTC
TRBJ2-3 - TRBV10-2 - CASSESGSSTHTQYF TGCGCCAGCAGTGAGTCGGGCTCCTCAACACATACGCAGTATTTT
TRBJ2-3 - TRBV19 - CASEGRSDTQYF TGTGCCAGCGAGGGGAGGTCGGATACGCAGTATTTT
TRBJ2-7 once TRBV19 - CASSIGLTHEQYF TGTGCCAGTAGTATAGGACTAACCCACGAGCAGTACTTC
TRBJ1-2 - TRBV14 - CASSPRGNYGYTF TGTGCCAGCAGCCCCCGCGGAAACTATGGCTACACCTTC
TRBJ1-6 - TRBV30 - CAWSAPRLGLLHF TGTGCCTGGAGCGCCCCCCGCCTAGGCCTCCTCCACTTT
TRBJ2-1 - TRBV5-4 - CASSPDISRSYNEQFF TGTGCCAGCAGCCCGGACATCTCGCGCTCCTACAATGAGCAGTTCTTC
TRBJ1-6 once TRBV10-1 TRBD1 CASSGGQGGSLHF TGCGCCAGCAGTGGAGGACAGGGGGGATCCCTCCACTTT
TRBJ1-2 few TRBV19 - CASSPRRNYGYTF TGTGCCAGTAGTCCGCGGAGGAACTATGGCTACACCTTC
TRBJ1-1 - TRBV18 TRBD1 CASSRTGIEAFF TGTGCCAGCTCACGGACAGGGATTGAAGCTTTCTTT
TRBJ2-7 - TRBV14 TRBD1 CASSTGLGSYEQYF TGTGCCAGCTCGACAGGGTTGGGCTCCTACGAGCAGTACTTC
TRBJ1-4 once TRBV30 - CAWGKLQGLRDEKLFF TGTGCCTGGGGTAAATTACAGGGTCTCCGGGATGAAAAACTGTTTTTT
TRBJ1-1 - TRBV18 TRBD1 CASSPRQGNTEAFF TGTGCCAGCTCACCACGACAGGGGAACACTGAAGCTTTCTTT
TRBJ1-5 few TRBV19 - CASSSDSNQPQHF TGTGCCAGTTCCAGTGATAGCAATCAGCCCCAGCATTTT
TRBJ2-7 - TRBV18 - CASSPARDEQYF TGTGCCAGCTCACCAGCAAGAGACGAGCAGTACTTC
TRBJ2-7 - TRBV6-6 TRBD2 CASSPSGTYEQYF TGTGCCAGCAGTCCTAGCGGGACCTACGAGCAGTACTTC
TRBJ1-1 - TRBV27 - CASSFGYLRGLDTEAFF TGTGCCAGCAGTTTCGGCTACCTTAGGGGATTGGACACTGAAGCTTTCTTT
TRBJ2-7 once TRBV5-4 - CASRRMDRYEQYF TGTGCCAGCAGGCGAATGGACAGATACGAGCAGTACTTC
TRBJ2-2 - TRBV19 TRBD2 CASSRTSGRASSIGGELFF TGTGCCAGTAGCCGGACTAGCGGGAGGGCCTCCTCTATCGGCGGGGAGCTGTTTTTT
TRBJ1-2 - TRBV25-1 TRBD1 CASSNQGVYGYTF TGTGCCAGCAGTAACCAGGGGGTCTATGGCTACACCTTC
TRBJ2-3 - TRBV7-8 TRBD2 CASSPSGGRADTQYF TGTGCCAGCAGCCCATCGGGGGGGCGGGCAGATACGCAGTATTTT
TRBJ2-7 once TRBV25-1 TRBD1 CASSNRGTLSYEQYF TGTGCCAGCTCAAACAGGGGTACCTTGTCCTACGAGCAGTACTTC
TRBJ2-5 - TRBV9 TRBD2 CASSRLSGRRRETQYF TGTGCCAGCAGCCGTCTTAGCGGGAGGCGGCGAGAGACCCAGTACTTC
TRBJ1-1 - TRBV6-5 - CASSYVANTEAFF TGTGCCAGCAGTTATGTGGCTAACACTGAAGCTTTCTTT
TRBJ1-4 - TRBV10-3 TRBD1 CATRDRQNEKLFF TGTGCCACGCGGGACAGGCAAAATGAAAAACTGTTTTTT
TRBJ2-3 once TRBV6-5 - CASSYSASTDTQYF TGTGCCAGCAGTTACTCTGCGAGCACAGATACGCAGTATTTT
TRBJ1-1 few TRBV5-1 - CASSFSGTMNTEAFF TGCGCCAGCAGCTTTTCCGGGACTATGAACACTGAAGCTTTCTTT
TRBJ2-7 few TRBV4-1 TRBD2 CASSQRLAGIYEQYF TGCGCCAGCAGCCAACGACTAGCGGGAATCTACGAGCAGTACTTC
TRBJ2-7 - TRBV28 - CASSFGGGYYEQYF TGTGCCAGCAGTTTCGGAGGAGGTTATTACGAGCAGTACTTC
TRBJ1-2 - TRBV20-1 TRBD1 CSASFWTGRGGVDGYTF TGCAGTGCTAGTTTTTGGACAGGACGAGGTGGGGTAGATGGCTACACCTTC
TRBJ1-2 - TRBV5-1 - CASSPRAGRSYGYTF TGCGCCAGCAGCCCCCGTGCAGGGAGGTCCTATGGCTACACCTTC
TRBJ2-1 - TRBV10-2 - CASSDPQWNEQFF TGCGCCAGCAGTGACCCACAATGGAATGAGCAGTTCTTC
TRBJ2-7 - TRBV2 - CASSEFPGSYEQYF TGTGCCAGCAGTGAATTCCCAGGCTCCTACGAGCAGTACTTC